These T cell receptor beta chains were read from a single sample in a study of PD-1 blockade in classical Hodgkin lymphoma. Generated by immunoSEQ multiplex PCR, the TCRdb table keeps only in-frame clones and is missing some. This sample carries tens of thousands of clones, roughly four fifths of them seen once, and the ten largest clones take approximately 23%. The material sequenced was peripheral blood mononuclear cells (PBMCs), taken before the fourth cycle of nivolumab. These TCRs come from a human donor with classical Hodgkin lymphoma. Both conserved end residues are part of each CDR3. Fields, in order: D gene, V gene, clone size, J gene, CDR3 DNA, CDR3 protein. A D gene is named only where the DNA matches it firmly. Size is stated for part of the rows, as once, few or many counts, or as a class when the clone is expanded.

d_call: NA
v_call: TRBV5-8
clone_size: NA
j_call: TRBJ1-1
cdr3_nt: TGTGCCAGCAGCTTGAGTTCTGGGGGGCGCAGTGAAGCTTTCTTT
cdr3_aa: CASSLSSGGRSEAFF

d_call: TRBD1
v_call: TRBV5-5
clone_size: NA
j_call: TRBJ1-2
cdr3_nt: TGTGCCAGCAGCTTGCTCGGGGGACAGTTAAACTATGGCTACACCTTC
cdr3_aa: CASSLLGGQLNYGYTF

d_call: TRBD2
v_call: TRBV5-6
clone_size: NA
j_call: TRBJ2-7
cdr3_nt: TGTGCCAGCAGCTTGGCCGGGACTAGCGGCTACGAGCAGTACTTC
cdr3_aa: CASSLAGTSGYEQYF

d_call: NA
v_call: TRBV19
clone_size: NA
j_call: TRBJ1-2
cdr3_nt: TGTGCCAGTAGACAACCGGGTCAAGGGTACTATGGCTACACCTTC
cdr3_aa: CASRQPGQGYYGYTF

d_call: NA
v_call: TRBV10-1
clone_size: once
j_call: TRBJ2-5
cdr3_nt: TGCGCCAGCAGTGAAACGGGTCGAGAGACCCAGTACTTC
cdr3_aa: CASSETGRETQYF

d_call: NA
v_call: TRBV6-6
clone_size: NA
j_call: TRBJ2-7
cdr3_nt: TGTGCCAGCAGTTATTTAAACCCCGGGCAGGGCTTGGAGCAGTACTTC
cdr3_aa: CASSYLNPGQGLEQYF

d_call: NA
v_call: TRBV28
clone_size: once
j_call: TRBJ2-3
cdr3_nt: TGTGCCAGCAGCAGCGGTAGCACAGATACGCAGTATTTT
cdr3_aa: CASSSGSTDTQYF

d_call: NA
v_call: TRBV7-8
clone_size: few
j_call: TRBJ2-7
cdr3_nt: TGTGCCAGCAGCTTATTAGGGGACACCCGGGCCTACGAGCAGTACTTC
cdr3_aa: CASSLLGDTRAYEQYF

d_call: NA
v_call: TRBV19
clone_size: few
j_call: TRBJ1-5
cdr3_nt: TGTGCCAGTAGTATAGGGTCAGCCCCTAGCAATCAGCCCCAGCATTTT
cdr3_aa: CASSIGSAPSNQPQHF

d_call: NA
v_call: TRBV30
clone_size: NA
j_call: TRBJ1-3
cdr3_nt: TGTGCCTGGTCCGAGTCTGGAAACACCATATATTTT
cdr3_aa: CAWSESGNTIYF

d_call: TRBD1
v_call: TRBV6-6
clone_size: NA
j_call: TRBJ1-3
cdr3_nt: TGTGCCAGCAGTGGGAGCGGGACAGGCTCTGGAAACACCATATATTTT
cdr3_aa: CASSGSGTGSGNTIYF

d_call: TRBD1
v_call: TRBV4-2
clone_size: NA
j_call: TRBJ1-3
cdr3_nt: TGTGCCAGCAGCCAAGATCCCCGACAGGGGCCCTCTGGAAACACCATATATTTT
cdr3_aa: CASSQDPRQGPSGNTIYF

d_call: NA
v_call: TRBV9
clone_size: NA
j_call: TRBJ2-5
cdr3_nt: TGTGCCAGCAGCGCCAGACAAGGCCAAGAGACCCAGTACTTC
cdr3_aa: CASSARQGQETQYF

d_call: NA
v_call: TRBV28
clone_size: NA
j_call: TRBJ1-2
cdr3_nt: TGTGCCAGCAATGTGGTGTTGGAGGATGGCTACACCTTC
cdr3_aa: CASNVVLEDGYTF

d_call: NA
v_call: TRBV6-5
clone_size: NA
j_call: TRBJ2-7
cdr3_nt: TGTGCCAGCAGTTTGACAGTGCCTGGGTACGAGCAGTACTTC
cdr3_aa: CASSLTVPGYEQYF

d_call: TRBD2
v_call: TRBV5-1
clone_size: NA
j_call: TRBJ2-3
cdr3_nt: TGCGCCAGCAGCTCACTAGCGGGAGGGGGTACAGATACGCAGTATTTT
cdr3_aa: CASSSLAGGGTDTQYF

d_call: NA
v_call: TRBV15
clone_size: few
j_call: TRBJ1-6
cdr3_nt: TGTGCCACCAGCAGACCTCCTAATCCAGGGTTCACCCTCCACTTT
cdr3_aa: CATSRPPNPGFTLHF

d_call: NA
v_call: TRBV5-1
clone_size: once
j_call: TRBJ2-1
cdr3_nt: TGCGCCAGCAGCTTGTTAGGCGGGACCGGGTACAATGAGCAGTTCTTC
cdr3_aa: CASSLLGGTGYNEQFF

d_call: TRBD2
v_call: TRBV27
clone_size: NA
j_call: TRBJ2-3
cdr3_nt: TGTGCCAGCAGTACCTTAGCGGGAGGGAGCACAGATACGCAGTATTTT
cdr3_aa: CASSTLAGGSTDTQYF

d_call: TRBD2
v_call: TRBV30
clone_size: NA
j_call: TRBJ2-3
cdr3_nt: TGTGCCTGGACCCGACCCGGGACTAGCGAGCGGTGGACGCAGTATTTT
cdr3_aa: CAWTRPGTSERWTQYF

d_call: NA
v_call: TRBV7-9
clone_size: NA
j_call: TRBJ2-7
cdr3_nt: TGTGCCAGCAGCTTAGAGGGTGCCTACTACGAGCAGTACTTC
cdr3_aa: CASSLEGAYYEQYF

d_call: NA
v_call: TRBV5-1
clone_size: NA
j_call: TRBJ2-5
cdr3_nt: TGCGCCAGCAGCTTGGGGAGCGGGTATAGGGAGACCCAGTACTTC
cdr3_aa: CASSLGSGYRETQYF

d_call: NA
v_call: TRBV6-1
clone_size: NA
j_call: TRBJ2-7
cdr3_nt: TGTGCCAGCAGTGCCCAGGGCGGGACGGCAGGCGAGCAGTACTTC
cdr3_aa: CASSAQGGTAGEQYF

d_call: NA
v_call: TRBV21-1
clone_size: NA
j_call: TRBJ2-1
cdr3_nt: TGTGCCAGCAGACACCATGAACGTTGCCGCGGGGGAGCCCCTTGTGAGCAGTTCTTC
cdr3_aa: CASRHHERCRGGAPCEQFF

d_call: NA
v_call: TRBV7-2
clone_size: NA
j_call: TRBJ2-2
cdr3_nt: TGTGCCAGCAGCTCCTTCGCGGGTGTAGGGTCCGGGGAGCTGTTTTTT
cdr3_aa: CASSSFAGVGSGELFF

d_call: NA
v_call: TRBV2
clone_size: NA
j_call: TRBJ1-3
cdr3_nt: TGTGCCAGCAGTGGGGCCCGGACCTCTGGAAACACCATATATTTT
cdr3_aa: CASSGARTSGNTIYF